This note documents a single T cell receptor beta chain sequence. The CDR3 is made up of 16 amino acids. V lost 1 base and J lost 0; bases outside the gene matches: 5. Germline values: CDR1 SGHVS, CDR2 FQNEAQ. The data derive from a study of blood T cell repertoires in COVID-19. At the level of the study: Italy, Spain and the United States were the sources of the convalescent and acute COVID-19 samples.

Per the original methods: It was from reference gene primer amplification that nucleated cell counts were estimated. The protocol was immunoSEQ multiplex PCR, while the TCRdb copy is restricted to in-frame clones and leaves out a portion. V and J calls plus clone size are reproduced from that table; the DNA served to infer D and trimming. The sample has around 300,000 clones; around nine tenths are singletons. The gene calls are TRBV7-8 and TRBJ1-2; TRBD1 aligns across 7 bases. Sequenced material: peripheral blood. This clonotype was sampled from a woman between 35 and 50 years old who had recovered from COVID-19. CDR3 bases: TGTGCCAGCAGCTTAGTTGGGACAGTCTCTAACTATGGCTACACCTTC. The encoded protein is CASSLVGTVSNYGYTF. Complete variable domain (other parts from reference TRBV7-8 and TRBJ1-2): GAGVSQSPRYKVAKRGQDVALRCDPISGHVSLFWYQQALGQGPEFLTYFQNEAQLDKSGLPSDRFFAERPEGSVSTLKIQRTQQEDSAVYLCASSLVGTVSNYGYTFGSGTRLTVV.